This TCR beta chain was documented in a study of CD8 T cells in Susac syndrome. 0.5 to 1 ug RNA was reverse transcribed with random hexamers. Multiplex PCR with immunoSEQ amplified the TCR beta CDR3 across 54 Vbeta and 13 Jbeta. TCRdb reprocessed the immunoSEQ multiplex PCR reads via MiXCR and lists one record per CDR3 protein. Of approximately 150,000 distinct CDR3 sequences in the sample, roughly 95% were seen once. Only one count was recorded for this clonotype. There are 16 residues in the CDR3. J lost 2 bases, V lost 6 bases, and 9 bases had no gene match. The controls were healthy donors who were matched for age and sex. TEMRA cells were enriched by FACS, while CD8+ and CD4+ T cells were obtained through a negative isolation that was performed magnetically.

Sequenced: CD4+ T cells from PBMCs. This rearrangement joins TRBV12-3 or TRBV12-4 to TRBJ1-1; the match to TRBD1 covers 10 bases. The receptor's source is a human donor in good health. The CDR3 protein is CASRLGQGTFNTEAFF. The CDR3, as DNA: TGTGCCAGCAGATTGGGACAGGGGACCTTTAACACTGAAGCTTTCTTT.